This T cell receptor beta chain emerged from a study of blood T cell repertoires in COVID-19. There are 17 residues in the CDR3. V shed 3 bases and J shed 0 bases, with 18 bases lying between them. Germline CDR1 reads LNHDA; CDR2 reads SQIVND (reference sequence). Libraries were prepared by immunoSEQ multiplex PCR; TCRdb keeps only in-frame clonotypes and omits some of them. The sample records over 150,000 clones, around 90% being singletons. Source material: peripheral blood. This clonotype originated in a man aged 60 to 69 with COVID-19, enrolled during active disease. The chain combines TRBV19 with TRBJ2-7, with TRBD2 as a possible D gene (5 bases). Here the CDR3 reads CASSIEHLTTSSYEQYF. The CDR3 coding sequence is TGTGCCAGTAGTATCGAACATCTAACCACTAGCTCCTACGAGCAGTACTTC.